Only a few counts were recorded for the clone carrying this TCR beta chain. Its antigen is as yet unknown. J lost 4 bases, V lost 5 bases, and 4 bases had no gene match. Germline V CDR1 and CDR2: PRHDT, FYEKMQ (reference sequence). The CDR3 contains 15 residues. This entry comes from a study of early T cells in non-severe SARS-CoV-2 infection. Overall study context: The authors sequenced bulk RNA from unsorted whole blood, leaving chains unpaired. Regarding the study as a whole: Missing private and CD4 specificities, VDJdb matching favored anti-spike CD8 responses.

Unique molecular identifiers were added to individual cDNA molecules. TCRdb used MiXCR to reprocess the 5' RACE reads, holding one entry per CDR3 protein. The profile shows 69,000 or so distinct CDR3 sequences, 13% of them singletons. The source of this sequence is an adult who was a healthcare worker with PCR-confirmed SARS-CoV-2 infection or an uninfected control (not recorded which). The sequenced sample was whole blood. The gene calls are TRBV13 and TRBJ2-3, with 12 bases that match TRBD2. In DNA form, the CDR3 reads TGTGCCAGCAGCCTAGCGGGGGGGCCGCCAGATACGCAGTATTTT. It yields the protein CASSLAGGPPDTQYF.